The 9 T cell receptor beta chains below were found in one sample sequenced in a study of CD8+ T cells in alopecia areata. Extraction of RNA preceded its reverse transcription into cDNA, which served as the sequencing template. Produced via immunoSEQ multiplex PCR; TCRdb's table is partial and in-frame only. The sample lists around 130,000 clones, roughly 54% occurring once. Here the sequenced sample was CD4+ T cells sorted from blood, taken at week 0. The receptors originated from a human donor with alopecia areata.

The rearrangement links TRBV7-9 to TRBJ2-1, with TRBD2 matching over 7 bases. This CDR3 region has 15 residues. V was clipped by 6 bases and J by 2 bases; unmatched bases: 7. Germline V gene data show CDR1 as SEHNR and CDR2 as FQNEAQ (reference sequence). CDR3 sequence: CASRDTGGTYNEQFF. In DNA form, the CDR3 reads TGTGCCAGCAGGGACACGGGGGGTACCTACAATGAGCAGTTCTTC.

The rearrangement uses TRBV5-1 and TRBJ2-5, with TRBD1 matching over 9 bases. The CDR3 has 15 residues. The germline gives CDR1 SGHRS, CDR2 YFSETQ. Trimming cost V 1 base and J 5 bases; bases outside gene matches: 6. CDR3 residues: CASSLHSQGAETQYF. The DNA of the CDR3 is TGCGCCAGCAGCTTGCATTCACAGGGGGCGGAGACCCAGTACTTC.

The chain uses TRBV19 and TRBJ1-1; D remains ambiguous. The CDR3 length is 14 residues. Per germline, CDR1 LNHDA and CDR2 SQIVND (reference sequence). V shed 1 base and J shed 1 base, with 7 bases lying between them. CDR3 sequence: CASSIVRGNTEAFF. The CDR3 DNA sequence: TGTGCCAGTAGTATAGTTCGAGGGAACACTGAAGCTTTCTTT.

The chain has TRBV7-2 and TRBJ1-2; 7 bases match TRBD1. J was trimmed by 6 bases and V by 4 bases; bases with no gene match: 11. CDR1 is SGHTA, CDR2 FQGNSA, per germline. CDR3 length equals 15 residues. CDR3 bases: TGTGCCAGCAGCTGGACAGGAGCCACAGTAGATGGCTACACCTTC. It yields the protein CASSWTGATVDGYTF.

This clone has a single count. This chain joins TRBV28 and TRBJ1-5, with D hard to call. Germline CDR1 MDHEN, CDR2 SYDVKM. The V and J ends lost 6 bases and 0 bases respectively, with 15 bases between them. This CDR3 comprises 16 residues. As DNA, the CDR3 is TGTGCCAGCAGGGGGTGGAGCTACTATAGCAATCAGCCCCAGCATTTT. As protein: CASRGWSYYSNQPQHF.

The chain employs TRBV7-2 and TRBJ2-2; TRBD2 might be the D (6 bases). With 6 bases removed from V and 4 bases from J, the gap between germline ends came to 12 bases. CDR3 length: 14 residues. CDR1 is SGHTA and CDR2 is FQGNSA in the germline V gene. CDR3 loop: CASRLAGGTGELFF. The CDR3 DNA follows: TGTGCCAGCAGGCTAGCCGGGGGCACCGGGGAGCTGTTTTTT.

This chain links TRBV19 with TRBJ1-2; D might be TRBD1 (5 bases). Between the trimmed V and J ends, which lost 3 bases and 8 bases, there was a span of 13 bases. This CDR3 has 13 amino acids. Per germline, CDR1 LNHDA and CDR2 SQIVND (reference sequence). Here the CDR3 reads CASSIEQAGGYTF. DNA for the CDR3: TGTGCCAGTAGTATTGAACAGGCTGGCGGCTACACCTTC.

This clone was seen only a few times. This chain links TRBV23-1 with TRBJ2-7, with D maybe TRBD1 (6 bases). TRBV23-1 is an ORF, and what it does is uncertain. The CDR3 extends over 17 amino acids. Trimming stripped 0 bases from V and 0 bases from J, with 15 bases between. The CDR3 loop reads CASSQSRLGAHSYEQYF. The CDR3 nucleotides are TGCGCCAGCAGTCAATCCCGATTGGGGGCCCACTCCTACGAGCAGTACTTC.

In regard to this clone: One end of the junction fails to match germline, which may point to a read error. The chain couples TRBV19 to TRBJ1-5, with D possibly being TRBD1 (5 bases). The CDR3 is 17 residues long. Germline CDR1 and CDR2: LNHDA and SQIVND (reference sequence). CDR3 sequence: CASTWSGGWYSNQPQHF. The CDR3 DNA reads as TGTGCAAGTACATGGAGCGGGGGTTGGTATAGCAATCAGCCCCAGCATTTT.